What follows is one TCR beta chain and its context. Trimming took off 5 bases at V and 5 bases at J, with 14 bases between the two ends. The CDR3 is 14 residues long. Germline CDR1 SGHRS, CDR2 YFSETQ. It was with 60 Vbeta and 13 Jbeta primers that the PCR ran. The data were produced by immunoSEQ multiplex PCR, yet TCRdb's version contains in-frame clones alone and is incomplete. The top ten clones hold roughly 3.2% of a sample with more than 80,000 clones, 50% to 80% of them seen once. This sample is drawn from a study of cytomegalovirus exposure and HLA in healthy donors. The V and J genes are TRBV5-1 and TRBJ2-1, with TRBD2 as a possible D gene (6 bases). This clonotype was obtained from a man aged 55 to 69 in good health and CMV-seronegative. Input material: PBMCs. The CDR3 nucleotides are TGCGCCAGCAGGATGGCGGGGCCCGACAATGAGCAGTTCTTC. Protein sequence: CASRMAGPDNEQFF.